This T cell receptor beta chain was sequenced in a study of shared clonotypes between healthy human individuals. Findings and limits, study-wide: Blood alone was sampled, and tissue repertoires likely differ.

Points on this clone: Its antigen is as yet unknown.

CDR1 and CDR2 (germline): SGHRS, YFSETQ. V gave up 4 bases and J gave up 2 bases, with 16 bases separating them. The CDR3 covers 15 residues. Nashville, Tennessee was home to all donors, each a Caucasian adult. Investigators spread the genomic DNA of each subset evenly over several immunoSEQ plates. Produced via immunoSEQ multiplex PCR; TCRdb's table is partial and in-frame only. The sample has about 490,000 clones; around 80% are singletons. The V and J genes are TRBV5-1 and TRBJ2-7; D unclear. The source is a woman between 40 and 50 years old in good health. Some clones in this sample may be carry-over from other donors' samples. The sample taken for sequencing was PBMCs. CDR3: CASSPSLQPTYEQYF. The CDR3 nucleotides read TGCGCCAGCAGCCCGAGTCTTCAACCAACCTACGAGCAGTACTTC.